These 17 T cell receptor beta chains share one sample of origin, sequenced in a study of blood T cell repertoires in COVID-19. Sequencing used immunoSEQ multiplex PCR; TCRdb keeps in-frame clones, though not all of them. The table has around 250,000 clones, 90% seen once. The sequencing sample was made of peripheral blood. Every receptor here comes from a woman aged 55-70 years with COVID-19, enrolled during active disease.

The V call is TRBV3-1 (or the pseudogene TRBV3-2), the J call TRBJ1-2; D might be TRBD1 (5 bases). Trimming took off 1 base at V and 4 bases at J, with 13 bases between the two ends. Germline CDR1 and CDR2: LGHDT and YNNKEL (reference sequence). This CDR3 is built from 15 residues. CDR3 in amino acids: CASSQVAGGVYGYTF. The CDR3 nucleotides read TGTGCCAGCAGCCAAGTGGCGGGAGGGGTCTATGGCTACACCTTC.

The rearrangement joins TRBV6-5 to TRBJ2-1, with no clear D. CDR3 size: 15 residues. V lost 0 bases to trimming and J lost 5 bases, with 11 bases between them. The germline V gene has CDR1 MNHEY and CDR2 SVGAGI. The CDR3 sequence: CASSYSERLNNEQFF. The CDR3 DNA is TGTGCCAGCAGTTACTCAGAGAGATTAAACAATGAGCAGTTCTTC.

V and J are TRBV6-2 or TRBV6-3 and TRBJ2-7; TRBD1 aligns across 7 bases. CDR3 length: 15 residues. V was pared by 6 bases and J by 3 bases, with 11 bases of the junction left unmatched. The germline V gene encodes CDR1 MNHEY and CDR2 SVGEGT. CDR3 residues: CASSLTGPSFYEQYF. The CDR3, as DNA: TGTGCCAGCAGCCTGACAGGGCCGAGCTTCTACGAGCAGTACTTC.

This clone was counted once. The CDR3 DNA sequence: TGTGCCACCAGTGATACTCAGGGGGCTAGCTACACCTTC. Protein product: CATSDTQGASYTF. The chain employs TRBV24-1 and TRBJ1-2; 8 bases agree with TRBD1. Looked up from germline, CDR1 is KGHDR and CDR2 is SFDVKD. CDR3 length: 13 amino acids. J was trimmed by 9 bases and V by 3 bases; bases with no gene match: 5.

The V and J genes are TRBV5-5 and TRBJ1-5; TRBD1 agrees at 9 bases. Germline V lookup: CDR1 SGHKS, CDR2 YYEKEE (reference sequence). Trimming cost V 4 bases and J 7 bases; bases outside gene matches: 9. This CDR3 is 15 amino acids long. Here the CDR3 DNA reads TGTGCCAGCAGCGAAGGGACAGGGAGCGGACAGCCCCAGCATTTT. It is translated as CASSEGTGSGQPQHF.

The sample holds one count of this clone. The chain has TRBV6-5 and TRBJ1-1; maybe TRBD1 (5 bases). Germline CDR1 reads MNHEY; CDR2 reads SVGAGI. V gave up 7 bases and J gave up 0 bases, with 12 bases separating them. There are 14 residues in the CDR3. In DNA form, the CDR3 reads TGTGCCAGCACCAGACAGCAAGTGAACACTGAAGCTTTCTTT. It encodes CASTRQQVNTEAFF.

The V and J genes are TRBV18 and TRBJ2-1; no firm D call. The CDR3 runs to 13 residues. V dropped 0 bases and J dropped 6 bases, with 6 bases sitting between them. From germline, CDR1 is KGHSH and CDR2 LQKENI. This CDR3 is CASSPPARNEQFF. For the CDR3, the DNA is TGTGCCAGCTCACCACCGGCCCGCAATGAGCAGTTCTTC.

V usage is TRBV5-6 and J usage is TRBJ2-5, with 12 bases lining up with TRBD1. The germline CDR1 and CDR2 sequences are SGHDT and YYEEEE. The CDR3 consists of 16 residues. V lost 4 bases to trimming and J lost 5 bases; unmatched junction nucleotides: 9. The DNA of the CDR3 is TGTGCCAGCAGCCCTCCGGGACAGGGGGCGTGGGAGACCCAGTACTTC. Translation gives CASSPPGQGAWETQYF.

As to this clone: Other DNA sequences of this sample code for an identical CDR3. The genes are TRBV9 and TRBJ1-5; 11 bases map to TRBD1. CDR3 length: 16 amino acids. Looked up from germline, CDR1 is SGDLS and CDR2 is YYNGEE. Losses at the gene ends were 4 bases for V and 4 bases for J; bases not matched to a gene: 7. The CDR3 coding sequence is TGTGCCAGCAGCCCTGGACAGGGGGCCAGGAATCAGCCCCAGCATTTT. This gives the protein CASSPGQGARNQPQHF. The full variable domain, in which reference TRBV9 and TRBJ1-5 provide the parts outside the CDR3, is DSGVTQTPKHLITATGQRVTLRCSPRSGDLSVYWYQQSLDQGLQFLIQYYNGEERAKGNILERFSAQQFPDLHSELNLSSLELGDSALYFCASSPGQGARNQPQHFGDGTRLSIL.

The chain couples TRBV30 to TRBJ1-2, with D hard to call. The CDR3 length is 17 residues. Trimming removed 0 bases from V and 7 bases from J, with 24 bases in between. Germline-derived CDR1 and CDR2 are GTSNPN and SVGIG (reference sequence). The CDR3 spells CAWSVDRAYYVLGGYTF. The CDR3 coding sequence is TGTGCCTGGAGTGTAGACCGTGCCTACTACGTATTGGGTGGCTACACCTTC.

CDR3 sequence (DNA): TGTGCTAGTGGTCCGGACGGGACAGTCACCGGGGAGCTGTTTTTT. It encodes CASGPDGTVTGELFF. The rearrangement links TRBV12-5 to TRBJ2-2; 7 bases match TRBD1. With V trimmed by 5 bases and J by 4 bases, 7 bases remained unmatched. The germline gives CDR1 LGHNT, CDR2 FRNRAP. This CDR3 contains 15 residues. The whole variable domain, remainder taken from reference TRBV12-5 and TRBJ2-2, is DARVTQTPRHKVTEMGQEVTMRCQPILGHNTVFWYRQTMMQGLELLAYFRNRAPLDDSGMPKDRFSAEMPDATLATLKIQPSEPRDSAVYFCASGPDGTVTGELFFGEGSRLTVL.

About this clone: This sample includes further DNA sequences coding for the same CDR3. The chain uses TRBV6-5 and TRBJ1-5, with D possibly matching TRBD1 (6 bases). CDR3 size: 15 residues. Germline CDR1 is MNHEY and CDR2 is SVGAGI. Trimming left V 10 bases short and J 2 bases short, with 18 bases between. CDR3 sequence (DNA): TGTGCCACCTGGCGAGGGGGGGCAGGCAATCAGCCCCAGCATTTT. Protein product: CATWRGGAGNQPQHF.

This chain joins TRBV9 and TRBJ1-5; 7 nucleotides agree with TRBD1. The junction had 9 bases not matched to a gene; V was cut back by 5 bases and J by 7 bases. Germline CDR1 SGDLS, CDR2 YYNGEE. CDR3 length: 14 amino acids. As DNA, the CDR3 is TGTGCCAGCAGTCTGACAGGGCAGAAGCAGCCCCAGCATTTT. Its protein is CASSLTGQKQPQHF.

The chain links TRBV7-3 to TRBJ2-7, with 7 bases that match TRBD1. The V segment lost 5 bases and the J segment 5 bases; nucleotides outside the gene matches: 9. The CDR3 sequence is 14 residues long. Germline CDR1 and CDR2: SGHTA and FQGTGA. As DNA, the CDR3 is TGTGCCAGCAGCACCTACGGGACAGCCGACGAGCAGTACTTC. It specifies CASSTYGTADEQYF.

The chain links TRBV25-1 to TRBJ2-7; D call uncertain. The germline gives CDR1 MGHDK, CDR2 SYGVNS. V was clipped by 7 bases and J by 3 bases, with 10 bases between them. The CDR3 has 12 residues. The CDR3 DNA follows: TGTGCCAGCAAACAGTTAGACTACGAGCAGTACTTC. Protein product: CASKQLDYEQYF.

The rearrangement joins TRBV14 to TRBJ2-5; TRBD1 agrees at 7 bases. J lost 2 bases, V lost 2 bases, and 8 bases had no gene match. The CDR3 covers 16 residues. Germline CDR1 reads SGHDN; CDR2 reads FVKESK. The DNA for the CDR3 is TGTGCCAGCAGCCAAAACAGGGGCCTGAGGCAAGAGACCCAGTACTTC. Translating gives CASSQNRGLRQETQYF. The full variable domain, rest sourced from reference TRBV14 and TRBJ2-5, is EAGVTQFPSHSVIEKGQTVTLRCDPISGHDNLYWYRRVMGKEIKFLLHFVKESKQDESGMPNNRFLAERTGGTYSTLKVQPAELEDSGVYFCASSQNRGLRQETQYFGPGTRLLVL.

The chain employs TRBV6-2 or TRBV6-3 and TRBJ1-6, with D hard to call. V dropped 5 bases and J dropped 0 bases, with 8 bases sitting between them. Germline values: CDR1 MNHEY, CDR2 SVGEGT. This CDR3 contains 15 residues. For the CDR3, the DNA is TGTGCCAGCAGTCAACTTAGCTCCTATAATTCACCCCTCCACTTT. Translating gives CASSQLSSYNSPLHF.